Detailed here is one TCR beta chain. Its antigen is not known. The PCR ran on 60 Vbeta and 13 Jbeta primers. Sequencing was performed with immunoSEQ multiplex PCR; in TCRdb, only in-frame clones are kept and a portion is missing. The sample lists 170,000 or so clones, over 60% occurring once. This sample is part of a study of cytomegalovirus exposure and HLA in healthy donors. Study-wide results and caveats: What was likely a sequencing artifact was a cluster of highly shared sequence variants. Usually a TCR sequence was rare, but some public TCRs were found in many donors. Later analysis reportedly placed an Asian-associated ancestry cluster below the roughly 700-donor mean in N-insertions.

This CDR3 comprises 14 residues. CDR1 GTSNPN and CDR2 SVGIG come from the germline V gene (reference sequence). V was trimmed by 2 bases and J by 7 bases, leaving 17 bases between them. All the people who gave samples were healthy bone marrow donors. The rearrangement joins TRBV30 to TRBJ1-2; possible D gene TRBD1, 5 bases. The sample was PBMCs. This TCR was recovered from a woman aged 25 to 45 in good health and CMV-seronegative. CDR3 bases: TGTGCCTGGAGTTCTACGGGCAGGGCAATTGGCTACACCTTC. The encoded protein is CAWSSTGRAIGYTF.